The 6 T cell receptor beta chains reported below all come from one sample, sequenced in a study of blood T cell repertoires in COVID-19. Generated by immunoSEQ multiplex PCR, the TCRdb table keeps only in-frame clones and is missing some. The top ten clones hold approximately 3% of a sample with approximately 150,000 clones, 80% to 90% of them seen once. The source material was peripheral blood. The receptor source for this set is a woman in her sixties or seventies with active COVID-19.

The chain is built from TRBV5-6 and TRBJ2-1, with a tentative D call TRBD2 (7 bases). This CDR3 contains 13 residues. From germline, CDR1 is SGHDT and CDR2 YYEEEE. Trimming shortened V by 3 bases and J by 9 bases, and 13 bases separated the two germline ends. The DNA of the CDR3 is TGTGCCAGCAGCTCTGGGAGGGGGGGTGAGCAGTTCTTC. It encodes CASSSGRGGEQFF.

The V and J genes are TRBV7-2 and TRBJ2-1; D might be TRBD2 (6 bases). The germline CDR1 and CDR2 sequences are SGHTA and FQGNSA. The CDR3 extends over 16 amino acids. The V end was cut by 3 bases, the J end by 8 bases, with 20 bases between. CDR3 loop: CASSFGRGGSGYEQFF. The CDR3 DNA reads as TGTGCCAGCAGCTTCGGGCGAGGAGGGTCCGGGTATGAGCAGTTCTTC. The full variable domain, in which reference TRBV7-2 and TRBJ2-1 provide the parts outside the CDR3, is GAGVSQSPSNKVTEKGKDVELRCDPISGHTALYWYRQSLGQGLEFLIYFQGNSAPDKSGLPSDRFSAERTGGSVSTLTIQRTQQEDSAVYLCASSFGRGGSGYEQFFGPGTRLTVL.

J is TRBJ1-6 and V is TRBV15; D is unresolved. CDR1 is LNHNV and CDR2 is YYDKDF in the germline V gene (reference sequence). This CDR3 has 14 residues. The V and J ends lost 6 bases and 10 bases respectively, with 16 bases between them. CDR3 nucleotides: TGTGCCACCAGTCGCGACGGGGTAGGATCACCCCTCCACTTT. It codes for CATSRDGVGSPLHF.

Here the CDR3 reads CASSLDIRGTGELFF. The CDR3 DNA is TGTGCCAGCAGCTTAGACATCAGGGGAACCGGGGAGCTGTTTTTT. The chain employs TRBV7-2 and TRBJ2-2; D possibly corresponds to TRBD1 (6 bases). CDR3 size: 15 residues. Germline-derived CDR1 and CDR2 are SGHTA and FQGNSA. V was shortened by 1 base and J by 5 bases, with 11 bases between the two germline ends.

The chain has TRBV5-1 and TRBJ1-1; TRBD1 matches at 10 bases. In germline, CDR1 is SGHRS, CDR2 YFSETQ. The trim removed 3 bases at V and 0 bases at J, leaving 5 bases unmatched. This CDR3 spans 16 amino acids. The CDR3 coding sequence is TGCGCCAGCAGCTATTCGACAGGGGGCATGAACACTGAAGCTTTCTTT. Protein product: CASSYSTGGMNTEAFF.

The chain employs TRBV7-2 and TRBJ2-3; TRBD1 aligns across 9 bases. CDR3 length equals 15 residues. Germline lookup yields CDR1 SGHTA and CDR2 FQGNSA. Germline trimming cut 6 bases from V and 4 bases from J; bases unmatched to any gene: 8. CDR3 loop: CASRVTGGRADTQYF. The CDR3 DNA reads TGTGCCAGCAGAGTTACAGGGGGCAGGGCAGATACGCAGTATTTT.